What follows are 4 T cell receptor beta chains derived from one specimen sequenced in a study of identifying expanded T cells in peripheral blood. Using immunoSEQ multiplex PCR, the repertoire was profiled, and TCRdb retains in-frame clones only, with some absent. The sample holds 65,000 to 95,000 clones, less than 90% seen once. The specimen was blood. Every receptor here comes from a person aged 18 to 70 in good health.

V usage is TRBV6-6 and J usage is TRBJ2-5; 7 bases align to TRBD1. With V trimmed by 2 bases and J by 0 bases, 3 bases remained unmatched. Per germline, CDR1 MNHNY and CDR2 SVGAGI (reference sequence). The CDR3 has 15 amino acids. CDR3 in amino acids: CASSYPGQNQETQYF. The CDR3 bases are TGTGCCAGCAGTTACCCGGGACAGAACCAAGAGACCCAGTACTTC.

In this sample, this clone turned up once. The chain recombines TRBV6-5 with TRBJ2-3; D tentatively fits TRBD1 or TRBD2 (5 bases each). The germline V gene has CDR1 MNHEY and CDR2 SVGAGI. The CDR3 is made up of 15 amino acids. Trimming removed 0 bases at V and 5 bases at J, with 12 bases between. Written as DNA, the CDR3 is TGTGCCAGCAGTTACTCGGAGACGAGGGGAGATACGCAGTATTTT. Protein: CASSYSETRGDTQYF.

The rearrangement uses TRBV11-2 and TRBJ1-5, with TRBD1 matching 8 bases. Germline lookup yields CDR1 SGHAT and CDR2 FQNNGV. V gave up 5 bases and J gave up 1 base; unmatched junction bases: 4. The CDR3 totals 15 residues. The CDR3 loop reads CASSLDRGSNQPQHF. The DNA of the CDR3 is TGTGCCAGCAGCCTCGACAGGGGAAGCAATCAGCCCCAGCATTTT.

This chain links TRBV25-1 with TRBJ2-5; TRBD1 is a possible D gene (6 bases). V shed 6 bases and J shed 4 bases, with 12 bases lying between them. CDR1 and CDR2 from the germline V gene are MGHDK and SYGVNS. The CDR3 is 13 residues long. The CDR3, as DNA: TGTGCCAGCAGCCACAGGGTCCCAGAGACCCAGTACTTC. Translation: CASSHRVPETQYF.